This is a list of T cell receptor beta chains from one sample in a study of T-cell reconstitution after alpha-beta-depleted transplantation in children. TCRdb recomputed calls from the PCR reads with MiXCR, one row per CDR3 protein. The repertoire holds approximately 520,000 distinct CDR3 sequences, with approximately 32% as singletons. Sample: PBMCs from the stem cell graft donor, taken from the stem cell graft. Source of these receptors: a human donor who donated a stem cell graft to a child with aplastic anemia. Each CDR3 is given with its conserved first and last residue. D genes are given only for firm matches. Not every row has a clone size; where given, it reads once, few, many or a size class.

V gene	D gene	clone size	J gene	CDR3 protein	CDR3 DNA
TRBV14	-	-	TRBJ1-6	CASSQGRTPLHF	TGTGCCAGCAGCCAGGGACGGACACCCCTCCACTTT
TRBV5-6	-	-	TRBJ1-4	CASSKIGGEKLFF	TGTGCCAGCAGCAAAATAGGTGGGGAAAAACTGTTTTTT
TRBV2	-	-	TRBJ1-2	CASSEPANYGYTF	TGTGCCAGCAGTGAACCGGCTAACTATGGCTACACCTTC
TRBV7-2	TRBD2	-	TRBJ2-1	CASNLLAGGPHEQFF	TGTGCCAGCAACCTACTAGCGGGAGGACCCCATGAGCAGTTCTTC
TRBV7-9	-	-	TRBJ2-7	CASSPGQGITTYEQYF	TGTGCCAGCAGCCCAGGGCAGGGGATTACCACCTACGAGCAGTACTTC
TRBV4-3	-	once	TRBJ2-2	CASSQDEGIPGELFF	TGCGCCAGCAGCCAAGATGAAGGCATCCCCGGGGAGCTGTTTTTT
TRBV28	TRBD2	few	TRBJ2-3	CASSPLAGGLTQYF	TGTGCCAGCAGTCCTCTAGCGGGGGGCCTTACGCAGTATTTT
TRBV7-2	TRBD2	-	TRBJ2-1	CASSLGTSGRREQFF	TGTGCCAGCAGCTTAGGGACTAGCGGGAGGCGTGAGCAGTTCTTC
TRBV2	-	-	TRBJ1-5	CASSGLGGGNQPQHF	TGTGCCAGCAGTGGGCTAGGGGGGGGCAATCAGCCCCAGCATTTT
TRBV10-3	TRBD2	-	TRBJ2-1	CAISESLAGGIKSSYNEQFF	TGTGCCATCAGTGAGTCGTTAGCGGGGGGCATAAAAAGCTCCTACAATGAGCAGTTCTTC
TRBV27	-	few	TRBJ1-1	CASSLRDSNTEAFF	TGTGCCAGCAGTTTAAGAGACTCGAACACTGAAGCTTTCTTT
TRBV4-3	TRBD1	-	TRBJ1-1	CASSRDRSNTEAFF	TGCGCCAGCAGCCGGGACAGATCGAACACTGAAGCTTTCTTT
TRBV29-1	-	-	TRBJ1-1	CSVRGLNTEAFF	TGCAGCGTTAGAGGGCTGAACACTGAAGCTTTCTTT
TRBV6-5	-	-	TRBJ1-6	CASSSDGSSYNSPLHF	TGTGCCAGCAGTTCCGACGGGAGCTCCTATAATTCACCCCTCCACTTT
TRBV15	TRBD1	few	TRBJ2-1	CATSIWTGSNEQFF	TGTGCCACCAGCATTTGGACAGGTTCCAATGAGCAGTTCTTC
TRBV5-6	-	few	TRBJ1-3	CASSLVGVAGNTIYF	TGTGCCAGCAGTCTGGTCGGGGTTGCTGGAAACACCATATATTTT
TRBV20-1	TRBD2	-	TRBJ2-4	CSARDRVAGVRIQYF	TGCAGTGCTAGAGATCGAGTAGCGGGAGTGCGCATTCAGTACTTC
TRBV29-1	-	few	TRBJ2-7	CSVAAGLSSYEQYF	TGCAGCGTTGCGGCAGGTCTTAGCTCCTACGAGCAGTACTTC
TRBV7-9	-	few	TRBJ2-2	CASSLAAWNTGELFF	TGTGCCAGCAGCTTAGCGGCTTGGAACACCGGGGAGCTGTTTTTT
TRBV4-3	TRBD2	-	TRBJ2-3	CASSYGGLAGLDTQYF	TGCGCCTCGAGCTACGGCGGGCTAGCGGGATTAGATACGCAGTATTTT
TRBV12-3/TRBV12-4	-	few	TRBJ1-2	CASSGSSPRGYTF	TGTGCCAGCAGCGGGTCCTCCCCTCGAGGCTACACCTTC
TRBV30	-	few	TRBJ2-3	CAWRLLKSTDTQYF	TGTGCCTGGAGACTCCTAAAGAGCACAGATACGCAGTATTTT
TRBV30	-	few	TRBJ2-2	CARRTGTGELFF	TGTGCCCGGCGTACCGGGACCGGGGAGCTGTTTTTT
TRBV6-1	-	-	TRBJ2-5	CASTHRWNEETQYF	TGTGCCAGCACCCACAGGTGGAACGAAGAGACCCAGTACTTC
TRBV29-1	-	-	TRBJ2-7	CSGAAYEQYF	TGCAGCGGGGCCGCCTACGAGCAGTACTTC
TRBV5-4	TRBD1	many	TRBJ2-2	CASSLEGRGRAYTGELFF	TGTGCCAGCAGCTTGGAGGGCAGGGGGCGCGCGTACACCGGGGAGCTGTTTTTT
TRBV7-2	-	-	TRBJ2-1	CASSSRLSSYNEQFF	TGTGCCAGCAGCTCTCGACTGAGCTCCTACAATGAGCAGTTCTTC
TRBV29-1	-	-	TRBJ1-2	CSVVQGSAYGYTF	TGCAGCGTTGTTCAGGGGTCTGCCTATGGCTACACCTTC
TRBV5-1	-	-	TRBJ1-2	CASSSYTEGYTF	TGCGCCAGCAGCTCATACACAGAGGGCTACACCTTC